This T cell receptor (beta chain) derives from a study of T cells in Graves' hyperthyroidism and ophthalmopathy. At least ten counts were recorded for this clonotype. Researchers took RNA transcripts and amplified the TCR beta CDR3 regions from them. The study used the HTBI primer set for a first-round RT-PCR of the TCR CDR3. TCRdb redid the calling of the multiplex PCR reads with MiXCR, one entry per CDR3 protein. The data show 300,000 to 400,000 distinct CDR3 sequences, around 20% seen once. The CDR3 is 13 amino acids. The germline V gene has CDR1 SGHKS and CDR2 YYEKEE (reference sequence). The ends lost 4 bases at V and 2 bases at J; junction bases unmatched: 2. Clinical symptoms, serum thyroxine and TRAb, thyroid ultrasound and orbital computed tomography were used for the diagnoses.

The chain uses TRBV5-5 and TRBJ2-7, with TRBD1 matching 8 bases. The sequence came from a woman aged 45-65 years with Graves' hyperthyroidism. The sample comprised blood. CDR3 in amino acids: CASSGQGTYEQYF. CDR3 DNA sequence: TGTGCCAGCAGCGGACAGGGAACCTACGAGCAGTACTTC.